This T cell receptor (beta chain) was sequenced during a study of molecular identifiers for immune sequencing clone quantification. Points from the study as a whole: Roughly 950,000 naive cells reportedly did not prevent detection of spiked Jurkat TCR RNA from one cell. In CMV-specific effectors, clones above 20 copies held over 97% of molecules; naive, under 1%.

Per the germline V gene, CDR1 is MDHEN and CDR2 is SYDVKM. CDR3 length: 19 residues. J lost 0 bases, V lost 4 bases, and 13 bases had no gene match. Via MiXCR, TCRdb re-called the PCR reads, giving one row per CDR3 protein. Among over 65,000 distinct CDR3 sequences listed, around a quarter were seen once. This clonotype was observed many times. What it binds is not known. Libraries for naive CD8 T cells, which were made from around 18,000 to 910,000 sorted cells, drew on 10%, 30% or 50% of the RNA. Using a CD8+CD4-CCR7+CD45RA+ phenotype, naive CD8 T cells were sorted. This receptor was obtained from a human donor in good health. Some libraries in this study had Jurkat cell RNA spiked in. The chain links TRBV28 to TRBJ2-3, with 10 bases that match TRBD2. Sequenced: naive CD8+ T cells from blood, with Jurkat cell RNA spiked in. Subset defined: FACS-sorted CD8+CD4-CCR7+CD45RA+ naive T cells. CDR3 sequence: CASSSLRIGTSESTDTQYF. The CDR3 DNA sequence: TGTGCCAGCAGTTCGCTGCGAATTGGGACTAGCGAGAGCACAGATACGCAGTATTTT.